This T cell receptor beta chain was captured in a study of cytomegalovirus exposure and HLA in healthy donors. Study in general: Researchers found that roughly 81% of 300 to 450 genotyped donors fell within the Caucasian-associated ancestry cluster.

Remarks on this clone: Its specificity is not known.

PCR used 60 Vbeta primers and 13 Jbeta primers. Libraries were prepared by immunoSEQ multiplex PCR; TCRdb keeps only in-frame clonotypes and omits some of them. The repertoire consists of 150,000 to 200,000 clones, with approximately 90% occurring once and the leading ten covering 0.8% to 1%. The CDR3 length is 16 residues. Germline-derived CDR1 and CDR2 are SGHRS and YFSETQ. The ends were cut back, 3 bases at V and 7 bases at J, with 19 bases in the middle. Study findings and constraints: Presence/absence analyses assumed roughly uniform sequencing depth across donors. Analysis performed later found roughly 17,000 TCR beta sequences associated with HLA alleles at 0.05 false discovery rate.

The chain uses TRBV5-1 and TRBJ1-4; maybe TRBD1 (5 bases). The TCR sequence derives from a woman aged 25 to 39 in good health and CMV-seronegative. What was sequenced was PBMCs. The CDR3 DNA reads as TGCGCCAGCAGCTCGCCTGAAAACGGGGGGGGTGAAAAACTGTTTTTT. Translation gives CASSSPENGGGEKLFF.